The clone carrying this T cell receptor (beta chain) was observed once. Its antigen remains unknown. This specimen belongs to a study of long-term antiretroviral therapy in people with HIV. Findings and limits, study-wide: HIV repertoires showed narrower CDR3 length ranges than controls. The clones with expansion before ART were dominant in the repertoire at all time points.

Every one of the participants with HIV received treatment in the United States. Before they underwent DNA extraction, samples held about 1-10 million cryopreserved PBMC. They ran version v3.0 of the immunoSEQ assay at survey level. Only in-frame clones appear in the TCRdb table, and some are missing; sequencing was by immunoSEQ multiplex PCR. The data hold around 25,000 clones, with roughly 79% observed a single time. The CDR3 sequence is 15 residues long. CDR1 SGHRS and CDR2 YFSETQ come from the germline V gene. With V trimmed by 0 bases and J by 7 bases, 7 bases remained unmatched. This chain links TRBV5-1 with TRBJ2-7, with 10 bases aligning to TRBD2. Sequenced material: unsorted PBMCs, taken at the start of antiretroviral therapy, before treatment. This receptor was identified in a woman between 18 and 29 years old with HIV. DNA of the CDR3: TGCGCCAGCAGCTTGGAAGAGCGGGGGGGCTTAGAGCAGTACTTC. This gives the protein CASSLEERGGLEQYF.